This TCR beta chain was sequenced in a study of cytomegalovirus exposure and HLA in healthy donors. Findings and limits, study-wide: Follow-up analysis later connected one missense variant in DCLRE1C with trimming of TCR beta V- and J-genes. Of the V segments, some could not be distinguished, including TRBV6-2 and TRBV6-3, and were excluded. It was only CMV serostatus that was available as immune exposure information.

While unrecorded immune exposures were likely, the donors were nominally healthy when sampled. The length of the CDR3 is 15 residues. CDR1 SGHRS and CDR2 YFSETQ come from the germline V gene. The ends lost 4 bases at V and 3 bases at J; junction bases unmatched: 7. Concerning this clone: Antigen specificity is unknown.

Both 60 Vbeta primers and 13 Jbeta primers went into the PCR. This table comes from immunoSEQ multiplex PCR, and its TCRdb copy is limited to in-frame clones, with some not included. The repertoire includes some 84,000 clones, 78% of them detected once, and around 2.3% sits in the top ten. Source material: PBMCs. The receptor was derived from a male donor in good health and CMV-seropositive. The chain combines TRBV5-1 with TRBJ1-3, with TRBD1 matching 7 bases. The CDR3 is CASSGGTALGNTIYF. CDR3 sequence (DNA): TGCGCCAGCAGCGGAGGGACAGCTCTTGGAAACACCATATATTTT.